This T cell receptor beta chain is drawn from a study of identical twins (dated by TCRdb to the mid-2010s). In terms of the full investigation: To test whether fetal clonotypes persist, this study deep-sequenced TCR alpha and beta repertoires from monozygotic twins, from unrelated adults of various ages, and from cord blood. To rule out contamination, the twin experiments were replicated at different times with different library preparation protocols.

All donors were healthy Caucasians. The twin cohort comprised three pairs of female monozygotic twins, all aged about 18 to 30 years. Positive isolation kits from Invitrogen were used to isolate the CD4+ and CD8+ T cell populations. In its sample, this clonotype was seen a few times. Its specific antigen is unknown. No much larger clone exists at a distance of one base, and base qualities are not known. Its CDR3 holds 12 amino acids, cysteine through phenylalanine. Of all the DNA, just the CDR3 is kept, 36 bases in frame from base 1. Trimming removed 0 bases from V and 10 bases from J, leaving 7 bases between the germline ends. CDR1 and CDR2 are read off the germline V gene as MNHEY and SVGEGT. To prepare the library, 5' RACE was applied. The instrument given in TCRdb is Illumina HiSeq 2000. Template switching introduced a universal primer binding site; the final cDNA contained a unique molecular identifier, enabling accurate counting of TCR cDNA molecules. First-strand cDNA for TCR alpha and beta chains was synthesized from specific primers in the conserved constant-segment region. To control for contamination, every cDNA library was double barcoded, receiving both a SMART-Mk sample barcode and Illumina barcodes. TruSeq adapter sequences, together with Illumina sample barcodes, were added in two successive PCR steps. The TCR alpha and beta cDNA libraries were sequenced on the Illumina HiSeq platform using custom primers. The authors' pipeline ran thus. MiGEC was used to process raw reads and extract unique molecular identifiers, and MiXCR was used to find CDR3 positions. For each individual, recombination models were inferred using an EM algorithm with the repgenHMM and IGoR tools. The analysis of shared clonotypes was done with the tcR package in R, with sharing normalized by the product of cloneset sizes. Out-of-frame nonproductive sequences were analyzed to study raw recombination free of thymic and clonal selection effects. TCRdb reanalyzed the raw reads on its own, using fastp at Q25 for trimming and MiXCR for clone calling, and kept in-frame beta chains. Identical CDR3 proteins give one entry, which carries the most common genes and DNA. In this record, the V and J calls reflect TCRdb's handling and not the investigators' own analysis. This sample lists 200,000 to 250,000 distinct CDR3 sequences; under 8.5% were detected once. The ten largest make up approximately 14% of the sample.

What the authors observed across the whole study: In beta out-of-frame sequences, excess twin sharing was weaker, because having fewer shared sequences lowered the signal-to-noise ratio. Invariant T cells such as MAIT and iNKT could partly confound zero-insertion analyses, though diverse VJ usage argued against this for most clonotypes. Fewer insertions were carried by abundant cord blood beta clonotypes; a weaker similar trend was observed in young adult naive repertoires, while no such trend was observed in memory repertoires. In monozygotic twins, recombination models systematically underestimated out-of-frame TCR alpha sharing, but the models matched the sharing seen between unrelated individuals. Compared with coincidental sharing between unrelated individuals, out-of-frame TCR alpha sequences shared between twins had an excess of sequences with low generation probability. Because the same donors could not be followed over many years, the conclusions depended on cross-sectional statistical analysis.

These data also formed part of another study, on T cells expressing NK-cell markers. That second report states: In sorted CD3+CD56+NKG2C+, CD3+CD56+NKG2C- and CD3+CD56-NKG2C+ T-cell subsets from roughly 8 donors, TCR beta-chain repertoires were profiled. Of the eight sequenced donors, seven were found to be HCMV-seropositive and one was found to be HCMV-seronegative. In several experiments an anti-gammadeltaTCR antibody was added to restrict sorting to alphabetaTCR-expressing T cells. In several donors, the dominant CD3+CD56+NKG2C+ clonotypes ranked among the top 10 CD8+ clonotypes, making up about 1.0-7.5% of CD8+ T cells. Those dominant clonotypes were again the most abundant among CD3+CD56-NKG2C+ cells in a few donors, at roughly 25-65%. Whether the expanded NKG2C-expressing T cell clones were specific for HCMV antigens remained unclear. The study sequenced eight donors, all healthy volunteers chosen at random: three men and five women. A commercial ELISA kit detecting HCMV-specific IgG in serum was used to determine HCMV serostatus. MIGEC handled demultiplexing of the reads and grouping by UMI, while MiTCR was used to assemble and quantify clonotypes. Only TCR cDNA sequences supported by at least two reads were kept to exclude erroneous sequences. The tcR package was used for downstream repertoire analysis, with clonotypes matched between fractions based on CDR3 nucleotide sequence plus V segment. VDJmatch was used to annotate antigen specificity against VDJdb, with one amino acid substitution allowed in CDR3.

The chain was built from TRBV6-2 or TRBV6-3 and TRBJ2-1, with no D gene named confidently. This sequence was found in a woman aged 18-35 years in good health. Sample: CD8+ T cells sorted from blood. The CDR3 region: CASSYSPSEQFF. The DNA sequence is TGTGCCAGCAGTTACTCCCCCTCAGAGCAGTTCTTC.